These 19 T cell receptor beta chains came from one sample sequenced in a study of CXCR3-negative and CXCR3-positive naive CD8 T cells. No cognate antigen is known for these TCRs. The authors made the TRB cDNA libraries by 5' RACE using UMI labels. TCRdb reprocessed the 5' RACE reads and reports one entry per CDR3 protein, with no DNA. This table lists around 140,000 distinct CDR3 sequences. Study-level points and caveats: More hydrophobic TRB CDR3s occurred in CXCR3-positive than in CXCR3-negative naive cells.

What was sequenced was naive CXCR3+ CD8+ T cells from blood. The subset denotes: CD45RO-CCR7+CD27+CD95- naive CD8+ T cells expressing CXCR3 (TNR3+). These receptors all come from a human donor in good health. Some clones in this sample may be carry-over from other donors' samples.

The rearrangement joins TRBV29-1 to TRBJ2-7; TCRdb indicates TRBD1, and absent DNA this call remains unverified. Germline loops: CDR1 SQVTM, CDR2 ANQGSEA. The CDR3 has 13 amino acids. The CDR3 spells CSVRHIDSYEQYF.

V is TRBV4-2 and J is TRBJ2-3; the D gene TCRdb calls, TRBD2, cannot be checked with no DNA. The germline gives CDR1 LGHNA, CDR2 YNFKEQ. CDR3 length: 15 residues. The CDR3 reads CASSWGGIGTDTQYF.

This chain links TRBV6-4 with TRBJ2-1. Germline V gene lookup returns CDR1 MRHNA and CDR2 SNTAGT. The CDR3 sequence is 14 residues long. CDR3 in amino acids: CASSHGGPSNEQFF.

The chain joins TRBV13 to TRBJ1-5. Germline CDR1 and CDR2: PRHDT and FYEKMQ (reference sequence). The length of the CDR3 is 14 residues. The CDR3 sequence: CASSFQGSNQPQHF.

The genes are TRBV12-3 or TRBV12-4 and TRBJ2-3. The CDR3 spans 13 residues. The CDR3: CASTSDLTDTQYF.

V gene TRBV7-9 combines with J gene TRBJ2-1; TCRdb names TRBD1, which stays unverified in the absence of DNA. The CDR3 length is 13 residues. CDR1 and CDR2 (germline): SEHNR, FQNEAQ (reference sequence). CDR3 protein: CASSAWSGNEQFF. Together with reference TRBV7-9 and TRBJ2-1, the CDR3 gives the full variable domain: DTGVSQNPRHKITKRGQNVTFRCDPISEHNRLYWYRQTLGQGPEFLTYFQNEAQLEKSRLLSDRFSAERPKGSFSTLEIQRTEQGDSAMYLCASSAWSGNEQFFGPGTRLTVL.

The rearrangement uses TRBV7-6 and TRBJ2-1. Germline V CDR1 and CDR2: SGHVS, FNYEAQ. There are 12 residues in the CDR3. The CDR3: CASSSGTNEQFF. The whole variable domain, filled in from reference TRBV7-6 and TRBJ2-1, reads GAGVSQSPRYKVTKRGQDVALRCDPISGHVSLYWYRQALGQGPEFLTYFNYEAQQDKSGLPNDRFSAERPEGSISTLTIQRTEQRDSAMYRCASSSGTNEQFFGPGTRLTVL.

V and J are TRBV2 and TRBJ2-1; lacking DNA, the TRBD2 call made by TCRdb goes unchecked. Germline loops: CDR1 SNHLY, CDR2 FYNNEI. The CDR3 extends over 17 amino acids. Here the CDR3 reads CASSGSAAGGRTTEQFF.

This chain joins TRBV6-6 and TRBJ2-3; as DNA is missing, the TRBD1 call by TCRdb cannot be tested. In germline, CDR1 is MNHNY, CDR2 SVGAGI (reference sequence). This CDR3 has 16 residues. The CDR3 protein is CASSYGTVYGTDTQYF.

V usage is TRBV28 and J usage is TRBJ1-1. This CDR3 contains 14 residues. The germline V gene encodes CDR1 MDHEN and CDR2 SYDVKM. The CDR3 spells CASSYIQLDTEAFF.

The chain links TRBV29-1 to TRBJ1-4; with no DNA, the TCRdb D assignment of TRBD1 cannot be verified. Germline V gives CDR1 SQVTM, CDR2 ANQGSEA. The CDR3 runs 17 residues. The CDR3 sequence is CSVEDPSLQSTNEKLFF. Combining the CDR3 with reference TRBV29-1 and TRBJ1-4 gives the whole variable domain SAVISQKPSRDICQRGTSLTIQCQVDSQVTMMFWYRQQPGQSLTLIATANQGSEATYESGFVIDKFPISRPNLTFSTLTVSNMSPEDSSIYLCSVEDPSLQSTNEKLFFGSGTQLSVL.

The rearrangement joins TRBV29-1 to TRBJ1-2. The CDR3 has 15 amino acids. Germline assignment: CDR1 SQVTM and CDR2 ANQGSEA. The CDR3 is CSVEPSDNTESGYTF. Complete variable domain (other parts from reference TRBV29-1 and TRBJ1-2): SAVISQKPSRDICQRGTSLTIQCQVDSQVTMMFWYRQQPGQSLTLIATANQGSEATYESGFVIDKFPISRPNLTFSTLTVSNMSPEDSSIYLCSVEPSDNTESGYTFGSGTRLTVV.

This sequence joins TRBV21-1 and TRBJ1-1; the TRBD1 assignment by TCRdb is unverifiable without DNA. TRBV21-1 is described as a pseudogene. The length of the CDR3 is 15 residues. The CDR3 loop is CASSPHEGAGTEAFF.

The chain couples TRBV5-5 to TRBJ1-1; TCRdb reports TRBD1, a call that lacks DNA to check it against. CDR3 length: 15 residues. The V gene's germline CDR1 is SGHKS and CDR2 YYEKEE (reference sequence). The CDR3 loop is CASSPLITMNTEAFF.

The rearrangement uses TRBV7-9 and TRBJ1-4. This CDR3 has 12 amino acids. Looked up from germline, CDR1 is SEHNR and CDR2 is FQNEAQ (reference sequence). The CDR3 reads CASSPKEGGWFF.

The chain couples TRBV7-9 to TRBJ1-1. Germline values: CDR1 SEHNR, CDR2 FQNEAQ (reference sequence). CDR3 size: 12 residues. The chain's CDR3 is CASNAVNTEAFF.

The chain combines TRBV5-1 with TRBJ2-7; the D call of TRBD2 rests on TCRdb alone, since no DNA is present to check it. The CDR3 is 17 residues long. CDR1 is SGHRS and CDR2 is YFSETQ in the germline V gene. CDR3 in amino acids: CASSLDYPSGMKDEQYF.

The chain combines TRBV29-1 with TRBJ2-7. The V gene's germline CDR1 is SQVTM and CDR2 ANQGSEA. CDR3 length: 12 amino acids. Here the CDR3 reads CSVEVLGGEQYF.

This rearrangement joins TRBV28 to TRBJ2-2; TCRdb designates TRBD1, a call that cannot be tested without DNA. This CDR3 has 14 residues. CDR1 and CDR2 (germline): MDHEN, SYDVKM. CDR3 amino acids: CASSPFRDTGELFF.